Described below is a single T cell receptor (beta chain) sequence and its context. Its antigen is still unknown. There are no base qualities to consult, and no much larger clone falls within one base. The V end loses 6 bases and the J end loses 1 base, and a stretch of 15 bases separates them. Including the terminal cysteine and phenylalanine, the CDR3 comprises 14 residues. The entry retains the CDR3 DNA only, 42 bases that are in frame from base 1. CDR1 and CDR2 are drawn from the germline V gene (reference sequence): DFQATT, SNEGSKA. The source of the sample is a study of response to subunit inactivated influenza vaccine (dated by TCRdb to 2017 to 2018). As for the study more broadly: Deep quantitative profiling of the T cell receptor repertoire was used in the study to follow responses to a trivalent subunit inactivated influenza vaccine.

The library was made by RT-PCR. Instrument on record: Illumina HiSeq 2500. TCRdb reprocessed the public reads (quality trimming at Q25 with fastp, clone calling with MiXCR) and kept in-frame beta chains. For every CDR3 protein sequence, its rows merge into one entry that carries the most common genes and DNA. This sample holds about 780,000 distinct CDR3 sequences; about a fifth were observed only once. Clones ranked in the top ten supply approximately 10% of the sample. The study at large found these results: The authors proposed that each seasonal influenza vaccination may bring in only a limited number of new T cells.

Recombination linked TRBV20-1 to TRBJ2-5; matching of 5 bases hints at TRBD1 as the D gene. This TCR was sampled from a man aged 45 to 65 who received an inactivated influenza vaccine. Donor details come from another sample of the same person, matched by shared clones. This sample comprised PBMCs from blood, obtained 5 days after vaccination. The nucleotides read TGCAGTGCCGGCTTACTTAGGGGCCAAGAGACCCAGTACTTC. This is translated as CSAGLLRGQETQYF.